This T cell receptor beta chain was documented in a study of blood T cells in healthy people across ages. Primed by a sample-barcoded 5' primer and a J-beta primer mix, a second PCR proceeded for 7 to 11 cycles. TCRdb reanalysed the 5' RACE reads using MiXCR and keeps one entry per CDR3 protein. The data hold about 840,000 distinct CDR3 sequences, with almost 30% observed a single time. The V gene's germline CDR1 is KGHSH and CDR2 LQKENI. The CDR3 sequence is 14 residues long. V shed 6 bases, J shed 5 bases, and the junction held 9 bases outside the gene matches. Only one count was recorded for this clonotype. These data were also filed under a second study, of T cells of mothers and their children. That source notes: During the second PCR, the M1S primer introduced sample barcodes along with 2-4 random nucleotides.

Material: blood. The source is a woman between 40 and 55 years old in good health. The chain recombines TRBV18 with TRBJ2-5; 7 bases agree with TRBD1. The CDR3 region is CASSPTGSLETQYF. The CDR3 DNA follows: TGTGCCAGCTCGCCGACAGGGTCCCTGGAGACCCAGTACTTC.